Listed below are T cell receptor beta chains from one sample, sequenced in a study of blood T cell repertoires in COVID-19. Profiling relied on immunoSEQ multiplex PCR, and the TCRdb table lists in-frame clones only, not all of them. In the table there are more than 85,000 clones, about three quarters of which are singletons. Material for sequencing was peripheral blood. The receptors stem from a woman in her seventies with acute or convalescent COVID-19. The CDR3 runs from the conserved cysteine through the conserved F or W. A D gene is named only where the DNA matches it firmly. Some rows mark clone size as missing; the rest say once, few, many or name a class of expanded clone.

v_gene	d_gene	j_gene	abundance	CDR3nt	CDR3aa
TRBV29-1	TRBD1	TRBJ1-2	-	TGCAGCGTTGAAAGACAGGGGTCGCTATCCTCGGGCTACACCTTC	CSVERQGSLSSGYTF
TRBV5-5	-	TRBJ2-5	-	TGTGCCAGCAGCTTGGCTTTACCGGGAGAGACCCAGTACTTC	CASSLALPGETQYF
TRBV28	TRBD1	TRBJ1-1	-	TGTGCCAGCACTATGACAGGGTGGGTCACTGAAGCTTTCTTT	CASTMTGWVTEAFF
TRBV3-1/TRBV3-2	-	TRBJ2-7	-	TGTGCCAGCAGCCCAACGGGAGGGGGCCTTTACGAGCAGTACTTC	CASSPTGGGLYEQYF
TRBV12-3/TRBV12-4	TRBD1	TRBJ1-2	-	TGTGCCAGCAGTGCGGACAGGGGGTTTGGCTACACCTTC	CASSADRGFGYTF
TRBV6-6	-	TRBJ2-7	-	TGTGCCAGCAGTTCAGGACAGCGGCTTGACTACGAGCAGTACTTC	CASSSGQRLDYEQYF
TRBV27	TRBD1	TRBJ2-7	-	TGTGCCAGCAGTTCGAGGAGGACAGGGTCATACGAGCAGTACTTC	CASSSRRTGSYEQYF
TRBV6-5	-	TRBJ1-5	-	TGTGCCAGCAGACAGGGTGATCAGCCCCAGCATTTT	CASRQGDQPQHF
TRBV6-5	-	TRBJ1-1	-	TGTGCCAGCAGAACAGGATTGGGGAACACTGAAGCTTTCTTT	CASRTGLGNTEAFF
TRBV30	TRBD1	TRBJ1-1	few	TGTGCCTGGAGTGTTTCCAAAGGACAGGGGGCATGGAACACTGAAGCTTTCTTT	CAWSVSKGQGAWNTEAFF
TRBV20-1	-	TRBJ1-5	few	TGCAGTGCTAGTCTGCAGGGCCCTATGATGCCCCAGCATTTT	CSASLQGPMMPQHF
TRBV19	-	TRBJ2-7	few	TGTGCCAGTAGTCGTACCGGGACAAGCCAAAGGGAGCAGTACTTC	CASSRTGTSQREQYF
TRBV6-1	-	TRBJ1-5	few	TGTGCCAGCAGTGCCGATACAGGGTCGGGCAATCAGCCCCAGCATTTT	CASSADTGSGNQPQHF
TRBV2	TRBD1	TRBJ2-1	-	TGTGCCAGCAGTGGGACAGGGGGAGGCAATGAGCAGTTCTTC	CASSGTGGGNEQFF
TRBV6-5	-	TRBJ2-2	-	TGTGCCAGCAAGGAGGGGTACGGGGAGCTGTTTTTT	CASKEGYGELFF
TRBV24-1	TRBD1	TRBJ1-1	-	TGTGCCACCAGTGACCCGGACAGGTTCGAAGCTTTCTTT	CATSDPDRFEAFF
TRBV4-1	TRBD1	TRBJ1-5	few	TGCGCCAGCAGCCAAGCGTCCCGGACAGGGGCAGGCAATCAGCCCCAGCATTTT	CASSQASRTGAGNQPQHF
TRBV18	TRBD1	TRBJ1-5	-	TGTGCCAGCTCACAGGGACAGAAGGATCAGCCCCAGCATTTT	CASSQGQKDQPQHF
TRBV27	-	TRBJ2-3	-	TGTGCCAGCAGCCCGGACAGATATACGCAGTATTTT	CASSPDRYTQYF
TRBV4-3	TRBD1	TRBJ2-3	once	TGCGCCAGCAGCCAAGATGGGACAGGGGCCACAGATACGCAGTATTTT	CASSQDGTGATDTQYF
TRBV5-4	-	TRBJ2-2	-	TGTGCCAGCAGCAGGGACAATTCGAACACCGGGGAGCTGTTTTTT	CASSRDNSNTGELFF
TRBV5-1	TRBD1	TRBJ1-3	-	TGCGCCAGCAGCCAGACAGGGATCTCTGGAAACACCATATATTTT	CASSQTGISGNTIYF
TRBV2	-	TRBJ1-2	-	TGTGCCAGCACCCGGGCAGGGATCAACTATGGCTACACCTTC	CASTRAGINYGYTF
TRBV20-1	TRBD2	TRBJ2-4	few	TGCAGTGCTAGTCCTAGCGGGGGGCCTACCCAGTACTTC	CSASPSGGPTQYF
TRBV30	TRBD2	TRBJ2-3	-	TGTGCCTGGAGCTATGCGGGGGATCCTAGCACAGATACGCAGTATTTT	CAWSYAGDPSTDTQYF
TRBV18	TRBD1	TRBJ1-1	-	TGTGCCAGCTCACCCGGACAGGACACTGAAGCTTTCTTT	CASSPGQDTEAFF
TRBV4-3	-	TRBJ1-6	once	TGCGCCAGCAGCCAAGATTCGGACACCGCGAATAATTCACCCCTCCACTTT	CASSQDSDTANNSPLHF
TRBV2	-	TRBJ2-7	few	TGTGCCAGCACCGCAGTTTCCTACGAGCAGTACTTC	CASTAVSYEQYF
TRBV24-1	TRBD2	TRBJ2-1	-	TGTGCCACCAGCCTGGCTAGCGGCACCTACAATGAGCAGTTCTTC	CATSLASGTYNEQFF
TRBV4-1	-	TRBJ1-1	-	TGCGCCAGCAGCCAATCCCGGGGGACTGAAGCTTTCTTT	CASSQSRGTEAFF
TRBV11-2	TRBD1	TRBJ1-2	-	TGTGCCAGCAGCTCCCAACAGGGGCTTAACTATGGCTACACCTTC	CASSSQQGLNYGYTF
TRBV29-1	TRBD1	TRBJ2-1	-	TGCAGCGTTGAAGTGTCGGACAGGGATCTCAATGAGCAGTTCTTC	CSVEVSDRDLNEQFF
TRBV18	-	TRBJ1-1	-	TGTGCCAGCTCGCTAACAGGAGAGCTGAACACTGAAGCTTTCTTT	CASSLTGELNTEAFF
TRBV6-2/TRBV6-3	TRBD2	TRBJ2-1	few	TGTGCCAGCAGTCAGCCGGGAGGGCAGTTCTTC	CASSQPGGQFF
TRBV19	-	TRBJ1-1	-	TGTGCCAGTAGTATAGGGTTGGGGCCAAACACTGAAGCTTTCTTT	CASSIGLGPNTEAFF
TRBV7-9	TRBD1	TRBJ1-1	-	TGTGCCAGCAGCTTACAGGGGGGCGTGAACACTGAAGCTTTCTTT	CASSLQGGVNTEAFF
TRBV19	TRBD2	TRBJ2-3	-	TGTGCCACCTCAGCGGGGGGGCACCCTAGCACAGATACGCAGTATTTT	CATSAGGHPSTDTQYF
TRBV7-8	-	TRBJ2-7	-	TGTGCCAGCCTCAAGACTGGGGGCTTTACGGGGGAGCAGTACTTC	CASLKTGGFTGEQYF
TRBV6-6	-	TRBJ1-6	-	TGTGCCAGCAGGGGAGGTGGTGGAAATTCACCCCTCCACTTT	CASRGGGGNSPLHF
TRBV4-1	TRBD2	TRBJ2-2	-	TGCGCCAGCAGCCAAGGCGGGGGGGTTACCGGGGAGCTGTTTTTT	CASSQGGGVTGELFF
TRBV7-9	-	TRBJ1-1	-	TGTGCCAGCAGCTTTAATAGCGTCACTGAAGCTTTCTTT	CASSFNSVTEAFF
TRBV27	TRBD1	TRBJ1-6	-	TGTGCCAGCAGTCTGTGGGACAGTATTTCCTCACCCCTCCACTTT	CASSLWDSISSPLHF
TRBV30	TRBD2	TRBJ2-1	-	TGTGCCTGGAGCAAGGGACTACCTTACAATGAGCAGTTCTTC	CAWSKGLPYNEQFF
TRBV19	TRBD1	TRBJ1-2	-	TGTGCCAGTAGTACCGGAGTGGACAGGGGGCTAAAAGGCTACACCTTC	CASSTGVDRGLKGYTF
TRBV7-8	TRBD2	TRBJ2-5	few	TGTGCCAGCAGACGATTAGGACTAGCGGGTATCCAAGAGACCCAGTACTTC	CASRRLGLAGIQETQYF
TRBV4-3	-	TRBJ1-1	once	TGCGCCAGCAGCCAAGAGGGCTCCAGCACTGAAGCTTTCTTT	CASSQEGSSTEAFF
TRBV18	TRBD1	TRBJ2-5	-	TGTGCCAGCTCACCACTGGCAGGGGGTCAAGAGACCCAGTACTTC	CASSPLAGGQETQYF
TRBV7-2	-	TRBJ2-7	once	TGTGCCACATCCCAGGGGATAACCTACGAGCAGTACTTC	CATSQGITYEQYF
TRBV9	-	TRBJ2-1	-	TGTGCCAGCAGCGTCGACTATTACAATGAGCAGTTCTTC	CASSVDYYNEQFF
TRBV5-1	-	TRBJ1-2	few	TGCGCCAGCAGCTTGGATTTGGGGGGGCGAAACTTCTTTTCCTATGGCTACACCTTC	CASSLDLGGRNFFSYGYTF
TRBV19	-	TRBJ1-1	-	TGTGCCAGTAGTAGACAGGACACTGAAGCTTTCTTT	CASSRQDTEAFF
TRBV9	-	TRBJ2-5	-	TGTGCCAGTGGGGGGGAGACCCAGTACTTC	CASGGETQYF
TRBV14	TRBD2	TRBJ2-5	few	TGTGCCAGCAGCCAACTAGCGGGAGCCCACCAAGAGACCCAGTACTTC	CASSQLAGAHQETQYF
TRBV27	TRBD1	TRBJ1-5	-	TGTGCCAGCAGAACCCGACAGGGGGACAATCAGCCCCAGCATTTT	CASRTRQGDNQPQHF
TRBV10-2	-	TRBJ1-2	-	TGCGCCAGCAGTGACTTCGGACAGTCTGGGAACTATGGCTACACCTTC	CASSDFGQSGNYGYTF